The rows below give T cell receptor beta chains drawn from one sample of a study of blood T cells in healthy people across ages. Via MiXCR, TCRdb re-called the 5' RACE reads, giving one row per CDR3 protein. The sample comprises hundreds of thousands of distinct CDR3 sequences, under 55% of which are singletons, and approximately 20% rests with the top ten. Specimen: blood. All receptors derive from a man aged 55 to 69 in good health. CDR3s include the opening cysteine and the closing phenylalanine or tryptophan.

v_gene	j_gene	CDR3aa
TRBV13	TRBJ2-6	CASSLRGQRNPSGANVLTF
TRBV4-3	TRBJ2-3	CASSQVPAGGSDTQYF
TRBV20-1	TRBJ2-1	CSARAPIALNEQFF
TRBV7-6	TRBJ2-5	CASSLGRQETQYF
TRBV20-1	TRBJ2-3	CSAREVTDTQYF
TRBV6-5	TRBJ1-1	CASSYGGDTRGTEAFF
TRBV7-2	TRBJ1-5	CASSMSSNQPQHF
TRBV7-2	TRBJ1-2	CASSQGGRGVGYTF
TRBV30	TRBJ2-3	CAWSVLKGRGTQYF
TRBV11-2	TRBJ2-1	CASSSVRQGYNEQFF
TRBV7-2	TRBJ2-3	CASSSGTLTTDTQYF
TRBV7-2	TRBJ2-5	CASSVRGRGEASYNEQYF
TRBV27	TRBJ2-3	CASSLTGTGLRETDTQYF
TRBV29-1	TRBJ2-1	CSLGQANEQFF
TRBV5-1	TRBJ2-3	CARGWELAGGPSLPRTDTQYF
TRBV20-1	TRBJ2-1	CSARAQGGVHYNEQFF
TRBV11-2	TRBJ2-7	CASSPLTGIHEQYF
TRBV27	TRBJ2-7	CASSFNDGVIEQYF
TRBV28	-	CASRPLQETQFF
TRBV5-6	TRBJ2-7	CASSFRRQQYEQYF
TRBV20-1	TRBJ1-6	CSASGDASPLHF
TRBV25-1	TRBJ2-7	CASSEYRAPYEQYF